This entry concerns a single T cell receptor (beta chain). What it binds is unknown. This record belongs to a study of shared clonotypes between healthy human individuals. Study as a whole: Plates per donor: three CD4 naive, three CD4 memory, two CD8 naive, one CD8 memory.

General study results and limits: What limited the represented genetic and exposure-history diversity was the small number of donors. Incomplete sequencing of sorted subsets was indicated by rarefaction despite large depth.

Investigators spread the genomic DNA of each subset evenly over several immunoSEQ plates. Generated by immunoSEQ multiplex PCR, the TCRdb table keeps only in-frame clones and is missing some. The repertoire has around 1.6 million clones, about 98% of them found once; the top ten carry roughly 0.45%. Per the germline V gene, CDR1 is SGHNT and CDR2 is YYREEE (reference sequence). The CDR3 has 17 residues. The V and J ends lost 0 bases and 4 bases respectively, with 20 bases between them. The sample was naive CD4+ T cells sorted from blood. Subset noted: CD45RA+ positively selected. This rearrangement joins TRBV5-4 to TRBJ2-7, with a weak D call TRBD2 (6 bases). The origin of this receptor is a man aged 25-45 years in good health. CDR3 residues: CASSLGATRGVLYEQYF. The CDR3 nucleotides read TGTGCCAGCAGCTTGGGAGCCACGCGGGGTGTGCTTTACGAGCAGTACTTC.